The sequence of this T cell receptor (beta chain) was determined in a study of vaccination effects on CD4 cells after COVID-19 (dated by TCRdb to between 2021 and 2024). Some background on the complete study: The ViraFEST assay stimulated PBMC with viral peptide pools and then used TCR sequencing to identify antigen-specific CD4+ T cell clonotypes by expansion. Each participant received two doses of an mRNA SARS-CoV-2 vaccine, either BNT162b2 or mRNA-1273. Pre-vaccine samples were drawn from two convalescent patients 16 days and one week before the first dose, at 142 and 148 days after COVID-19 diagnosis. Some 2 million PBMC per well were cultured in IMDM with around 5% human AB serum, 9 to 10 IU/ml IL-2 and gentamicin, plus 10 ug/ml peptides. SARS-CoV-2 spike-specific CD4+ TCR repertoires from before and after mRNA vaccination were compared in COVID-19 convalescent patients and in infection-naive vaccine recipients. The full study included roughly 10 COVID-19 convalescent patients and a few SARS-CoV-2-naive healthy vaccine recipients. Cultures from other donors in the study were sequenced with the Oncomine TCR Beta short-read assay on an Illumina iSeq 100. What the research found in general, with its limitations: The study was limited by a small number of convalescent patients, and early post-infection timepoints were lacking. In convalescent patients, the post-vaccine spike-reactive repertoire was composed mainly of new vaccine-induced clones that were largely distinct from infection-induced clones. At late post-vaccination timepoints, both infection-induced and vaccine-induced clones showed marked clonal contraction, consistent with waning T cell responses.

Libraries were constructed by the immunoSEQ multiplex PCR assay. DNA from the cultured and isolated CD4+ T cells underwent TCR beta CDR3 sequencing. From the authors' description of their analysis: Non-productive TCR sequences were discarded, and reads were trimmed to the CDR3 region, with only CDR3s of 7 or more amino acids retained. The MANAFEST web app was used to pick out antigen-specific clonotypes by comparing their expansion in peptide wells with that in reference cultures. To be called positive, a clone needed expansion at FDR<0.05 compared with the reference and with all other wells, an odds ratio greater than 5, and a frequency greater than 0.1% in two replicate wells. A clonotype was defined as cross-reactive if the clonotype was significantly expanded both in SARS-CoV-2 spike wells and in at least one common cold coronavirus spike condition. CDR3 similarity was assessed by Levenshtein distance with the stringdist R package, and unrooted trees were built with ape in R 3.6.1. As stored in TCRdb, this immuneACCESS dataset retains in-frame rearrangements with V and J assigned. A fraction of the clones does not appear; measured against another copy, unresolved V genes explain less than half of the discrepancy, and the remainder lacks a known reason. V and J calls and clone size are given by that table; D and trimming were obtained from the DNA. Within this sample are about 45,000 clones, with roughly 74% of them counted one time only. The ten biggest clones cover around 8.9% of the sample.

Including the terminal cysteine and phenylalanine, the CDR3 comprises 14 residues. The entry retains the CDR3 DNA only, 42 bases that are in frame from base 1. CDR1 is given as MNHNY and CDR2 as SVGAGI, both from the germline V gene (reference sequence). A distance of 11 bases separates the germline ends of V and J, which lose 6 bases and 3 bases respectively. After approximately eleven days of culture, CD4+ T cells were isolated with the EasySep CD4+ T cell isolation kit. Convalescent patients had PCR-confirmed SARS-CoV-2 infection between March and December 2020, before Alpha, Beta and Delta variants emerged in the United States. On days 3 and 7, half of the culture medium was replaced with fresh IL-2-containing medium. Unless otherwise noted, each peptide stimulation condition was cultured in triplicate wells. Using Ficoll-Paque Plus gradient centrifugation, PBMC were separated from whole blood and then either used fresh or cryopreserved at -140C. The QIAamp micro DNA kit was used to extract genomic DNA from the cultured CD4+ T cells.

As to this clone: Its recognized antigen is unknown. Per-base quality was not reported, and no clone a single base away is much larger than it.

The chain links TRBV6-6 with TRBJ1-4; a tentative D call is TRBD1 (6 bases match). The sample was CD4+ T cells from PBMCs cultured without peptide, taken before COVID-19 vaccination. This TCR came from a human donor who had a prior SARS-CoV-2 infection. The CDR3 protein is CASRLGGSNEKLFF. Read as DNA, the sequence is TGTGCCAGCAGGCTAGGGGGGTCTAATGAAAAACTGTTTTTT.